Presented here are 20 T cell receptor beta chains from one specimen sequenced in a study of T-cell reconstitution after alpha-beta-depleted transplantation in children. Unique molecular identifiers were incorporated during preparation of the TCRbeta library. In TCRdb, the PCR reads were re-called with MiXCR into one record per CDR3 protein. The data contain about a million distinct CDR3 sequences, under 30% of them singletons. The material sequenced was PBMCs, mostly from graft donor cells, taken 360 days after TCRalphabeta/CD19-depleted stem cell transplant. The receptors come from a boy less than two years old who had a stem cell transplant for SCID, so the T cells may come from the graft donor.

In its sample, this clonotype was seen a few times. The rearrangement links TRBV20-1 to TRBJ2-7, with D maybe TRBD2 (6 bases). The CDR3 length is 14 residues. CDR1 is DFQATT, CDR2 SNEGSKA, per germline (reference sequence). V lost 5 bases to trimming and J lost 1 base, with 15 bases between them. The CDR3 DNA reads TGCAGTGCTGCCGATCTAGCGAGATCCTACGAGCAGTACTTC. As protein: CSAADLARSYEQYF.

This clonotype was seen a handful of times. CDR3: CASSLGGRRANQPQHF. CDR3 nucleotide sequence: TGTGCCAGCAGCTTAGGGGGTCGGAGGGCCAATCAGCCCCAGCATTTT. The chain combines TRBV7-8 with TRBJ1-5; D gene unclear. CDR1 and CDR2 from the germline V gene are SGHVS and FQNEAQ. V shed 1 base and J shed 3 bases, with 13 bases lying between them. There are 16 residues in the CDR3.

This clonotype was seen repeatedly, ten times or more. The V and J genes are TRBV12-3 or TRBV12-4 and TRBJ2-7; TRBD1 matches at 7 bases. Trimming at V came to 5 bases and at J to 2 bases, leaving 6 bases not matched to a gene. The CDR3 is 14 residues long. This CDR3 is CASSPRDRTYEQYF. In nucleotides, the CDR3 is TGTGCCAGCAGTCCCCGGGACAGAACCTACGAGCAGTACTTC.

The chain recombines TRBV13 with TRBJ2-7; 9 bases line up with TRBD1. In germline, CDR1 is PRHDT, CDR2 FYEKMQ (reference sequence). V trimming: 5 bases; J trimming: 3 bases; junction bases outside the gene matches: 8. CDR3 length equals 15 residues. The CDR3 spells CASSPRDRVVYEQYF. The CDR3 DNA is TGTGCCAGCAGCCCCCGGGACAGGGTGGTCTACGAGCAGTACTTC.

As regards this clonotype: A read error may account for a junction end that differs from germline. CDR3 coding DNA: TGTGCCGGCAGTTTATCGAATCTACCGTCCACCTACGAGCAGTACTTC. The encoded protein is CAGSLSNLPSTYEQYF. The rearrangement links TRBV12-3 or TRBV12-4 to TRBJ2-7; D gene ambiguous. The CDR3 length is 16 residues.

This clonotype was recorded a few times. This chain connects TRBV20-1 to TRBJ1-1; maybe TRBD1 (6 bases). Germline V gene data show CDR1 as DFQATT and CDR2 as SNEGSKA (reference sequence). V lost 6 bases, J lost 1 base, and 18 bases lay in between. The CDR3 has 15 amino acids. This CDR3 reads CSAERGGMQNTEAFF. The DNA of the CDR3 is TGCAGTGCCGAGAGGGGGGGAATGCAGAACACTGAAGCTTTCTTT.

This clonotype was found once. CDR3 nucleotides: TGTGCCAGCAGCCCGGGTGACACCGGGGAGCTGTTTTTT. Its protein product is CASSPGDTGELFF. The chain has TRBV7-7 and TRBJ2-2; the D is unclear. The CDR3 totals 13 residues. Germline CDR1 and CDR2: SSHAT and FNYEAQ (reference sequence). The germline V and J ends were trimmed by 5 bases and 3 bases, with 7 bases remaining between them.

This clonotype appeared many times. The V gene is TRBV6-5, the J gene TRBJ1-6; D may be TRBD1 (6 bases). Deletions cut 1 base from V and 7 bases from J, with 8 bases between. The CDR3 runs 14 residues. Germline V CDR1 and CDR2: MNHEY, SVGAGI. CDR3 region: CASSYYTGNSPLHF. The CDR3 region has the DNA TGTGCCAGCAGTTACTATACAGGGAATTCACCCCTCCACTTT.

This sequence joins TRBV7-9 and TRBJ2-1; D possibly corresponds to TRBD1 (6 bases). The CDR3 is made up of 16 amino acids. Trimming removed 5 bases at V and 4 bases at J, with 18 bases between. Germline V gene data show CDR1 as SEHNR and CDR2 as FQNEAQ (reference sequence). The chain's CDR3 is CASSPPTGSTYNEQFF. As DNA, the CDR3 is TGTGCCAGCAGCCCCCCTACAGGGTCCACATACAATGAGCAGTTCTTC.

This chain connects TRBV20-1 to TRBJ1-2, with D possibly TRBD1 on 6 matching bases. The CDR3 is 13 amino acids. V was shortened by 1 base and J by 4 bases, with 10 bases between the two germline ends. CDR1 is DFQATT, CDR2 SNEGSKA, per germline (reference sequence). This CDR3 reads CSARAGAGYGYTF. CDR3 coding DNA: TGCAGTGCTAGAGCGGGGGCAGGCTATGGCTACACCTTC.

The rearrangement links TRBV7-9 to TRBJ2-2, with 10 bases fitting TRBD1. Germline trimming cut 4 bases from V and 6 bases from J; bases unmatched to any gene: 8. CDR3 length: 16 residues. Looked up from germline, CDR1 is SEHNR and CDR2 is FQNEAQ (reference sequence). The CDR3 nucleotides read TGTGCCAGCAGCTCCCGGGACAGGGGACCCCCCGGGGAGCTGTTTTTT. Protein sequence: CASSSRDRGPPGELFF. Based on the CDR3 plus reference TRBV7-9 and TRBJ2-2, the full variable domain is DTGVSQNPRHKITKRGQNVTFRCDPISEHNRLYWYRQTLGQGPEFLTYFQNEAQLEKSRLLSDRFSAERPKGSFSTLEIQRTEQGDSAMYLCASSSRDRGPPGELFFGEGSRLTVL.

With regard to this clonotype: Sequence at one end of the junction differs from germline and may be a read error. The chain joins TRBV12-3 or TRBV12-4 to TRBJ2-1; maybe TRBD2 (6 bases). This CDR3 is 13 amino acids long. This CDR3 is CAGSPPTRDEQFF. The CDR3 bases are TGTGCCGGCAGCCCACCGACTAGGGATGAGCAGTTCTTC.

In DNA, the CDR3 is TGTGCCAGCACCAAAGTCTGGAACACTGAAGCTTTCTTT. This sequence encodes CASTKVWNTEAFF. This sequence joins TRBV12-3 or TRBV12-4 and TRBJ1-1; D not certain. V lost 7 bases to trimming and J lost 1 base, with 10 bases between them. The CDR3 totals 13 residues.

The rearrangement uses TRBV29-1 and TRBJ2-7; 8 bases are a match to TRBD1. The V and J ends lost 6 bases and 6 bases, in that order; junction bases with no gene match: 4. Germline CDR1 SQVTM, CDR2 ANQGSEA. CDR3 length: 11 amino acids. CDR3 sequence reads: CSVRTGSEQYF. The CDR3 DNA is TGCAGCGTGAGGACAGGGAGCGAGCAGTACTTC.

The J gene is TRBJ2-7, the V gene TRBV5-1, with D perhaps matching TRBD2 (6 bases). The CDR3 has 13 amino acids. CDR1 and CDR2 (germline): SGHRS, YFSETQ. Trimming cost V 7 bases and J 2 bases, with 13 bases left between them. The DNA for the CDR3 is TGCGCCAGCTCCGCGCGCGGGGCCTACGAGCAGTACTTC. Its protein product is CASSARGAYEQYF.

This chain links TRBV5-6 with TRBJ2-3; 7 nucleotides match TRBD2. Germline assignment: CDR1 SGHDT and CDR2 YYEEEE. This CDR3 is built from 14 residues. V trimming: 4 bases; J trimming: 7 bases; junction bases outside the gene matches: 9. The CDR3 here is CASSLRGGWHTQYF. CDR3 DNA sequence: TGTGCCAGCAGCCTCCGGGGAGGGTGGCATACGCAGTATTTT.

The chain is built from TRBV4-1 and TRBJ2-7; D is possibly TRBD1 (5 bases). V lost 2 bases and J 0 bases, leaving 11 bases between the germline ends. The CDR3 has 15 residues. Germline-derived CDR1 and CDR2 are MGHRA and YSYEKL. The CDR3 nucleotides read TGCGCCAGCAGCCAATTACCGACAGCCTCCTACGAGCAGTACTTC. Protein: CASSQLPTASYEQYF.

This sequence joins TRBV11-1 and TRBJ2-2, with 10 positions matching TRBD1. Unmatched junction bases numbered 10, after V lost 3 bases and J lost 3 bases. The CDR3 totals 18 residues. Germline-derived CDR1 and CDR2 are SGHAT and FQDESV (reference sequence). This CDR3 reads CASSFMDRGTYHTGELFF. The CDR3 DNA sequence: TGTGCCAGCAGCTTTATGGACAGGGGGACATATCACACCGGGGAGCTGTTTTTT.

The CDR3 coding sequence is TGTGCCAGCAAAGGCAGGACTAGCGGGGGAACCGGGGAGCTGTTTTTT. It translates to CASKGRTSGGTGELFF. The V and J genes are TRBV27 and TRBJ2-2, with 13 bases lining up with TRBD2. Trimming removed 7 bases from V and 5 bases from J; junction bases left unmatched: 7. The germline V gene has CDR1 MNHEY and CDR2 SMNVEV (reference sequence). There are 16 residues in the CDR3.

This clonotype was observed a handful of times. The rearrangement uses TRBV6-9 and TRBJ1-1; 11 bases are shared with TRBD1. CDR3 length: 16 residues. Per germline, CDR1 MNHGY and CDR2 SVAAGI. J gave up 2 bases and V 11 bases, and 13 bases lay outside the gene matches. The CDR3 region has the DNA TGTGCCGCCCCCCCCGGGACAGGGGGGAGAAACACTGAAGCTTTCTTT. Its translation is CAAPPGTGGRNTEAFF.